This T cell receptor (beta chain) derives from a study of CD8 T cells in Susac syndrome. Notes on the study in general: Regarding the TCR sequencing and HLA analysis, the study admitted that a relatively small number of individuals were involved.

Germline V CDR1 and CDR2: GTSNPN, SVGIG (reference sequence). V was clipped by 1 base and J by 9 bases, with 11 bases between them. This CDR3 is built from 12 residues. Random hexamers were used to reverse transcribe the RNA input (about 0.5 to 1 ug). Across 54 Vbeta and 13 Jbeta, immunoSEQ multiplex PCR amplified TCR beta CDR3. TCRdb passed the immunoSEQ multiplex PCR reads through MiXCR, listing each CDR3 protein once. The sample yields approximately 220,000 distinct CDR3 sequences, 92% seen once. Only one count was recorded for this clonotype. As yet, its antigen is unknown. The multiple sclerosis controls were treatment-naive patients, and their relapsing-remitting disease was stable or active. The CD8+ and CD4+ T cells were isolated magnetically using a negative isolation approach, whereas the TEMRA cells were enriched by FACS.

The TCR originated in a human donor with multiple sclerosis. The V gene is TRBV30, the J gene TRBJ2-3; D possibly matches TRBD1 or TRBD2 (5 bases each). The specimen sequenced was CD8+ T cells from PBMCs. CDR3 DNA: TGTGCCTGGAGTGGGGAGAAGGGGACGCAGTATTTT. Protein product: CAWSGEKGTQYF.